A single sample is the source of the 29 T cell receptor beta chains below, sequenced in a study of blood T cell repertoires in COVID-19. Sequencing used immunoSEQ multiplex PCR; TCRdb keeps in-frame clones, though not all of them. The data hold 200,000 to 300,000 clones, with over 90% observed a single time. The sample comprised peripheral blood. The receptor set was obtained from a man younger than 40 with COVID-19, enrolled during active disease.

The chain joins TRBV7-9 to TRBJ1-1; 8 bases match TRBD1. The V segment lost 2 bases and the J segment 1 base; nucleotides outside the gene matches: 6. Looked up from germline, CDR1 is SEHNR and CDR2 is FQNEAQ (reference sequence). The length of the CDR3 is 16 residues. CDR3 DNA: TGTGCCAGCAGCTTAAGGGAAGGGACAGGGAACACTGAAGCTTTCTTT. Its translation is CASSLREGTGNTEAFF.

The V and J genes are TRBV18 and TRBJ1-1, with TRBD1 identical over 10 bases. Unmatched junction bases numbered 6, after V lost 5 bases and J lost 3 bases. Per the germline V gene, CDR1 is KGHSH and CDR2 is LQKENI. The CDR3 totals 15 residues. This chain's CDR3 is CASSSTGGADTEAFF. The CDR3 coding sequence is TGTGCCAGCTCATCGACAGGGGGCGCCGACACTGAAGCTTTCTTT.

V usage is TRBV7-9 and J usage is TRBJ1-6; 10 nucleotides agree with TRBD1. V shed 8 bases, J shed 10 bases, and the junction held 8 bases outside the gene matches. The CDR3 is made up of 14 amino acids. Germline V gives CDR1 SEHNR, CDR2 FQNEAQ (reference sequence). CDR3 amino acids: CASGAGTGDSPLHF. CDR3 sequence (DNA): TGTGCCAGCGGCGCGGGGACAGGGGACTCACCCCTCCACTTT. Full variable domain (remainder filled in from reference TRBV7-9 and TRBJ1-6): DTGVSQNPRHKITKRGQNVTFRCDPISEHNRLYWYRQTLGQGPEFLTYFQNEAQLEKSRLLSDRFSAERPKGSFSTLEIQRTEQGDSAMYLCASGAGTGDSPLHFGNGTRLTVT.

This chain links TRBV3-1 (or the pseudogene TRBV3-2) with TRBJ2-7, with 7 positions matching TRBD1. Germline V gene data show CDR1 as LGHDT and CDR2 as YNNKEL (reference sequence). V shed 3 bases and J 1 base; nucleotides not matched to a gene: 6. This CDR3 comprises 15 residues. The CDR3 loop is CASSHRTGPSYEQYF. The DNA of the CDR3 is TGTGCCAGCAGCCACCGGACAGGCCCTTCCTACGAGCAGTACTTC.

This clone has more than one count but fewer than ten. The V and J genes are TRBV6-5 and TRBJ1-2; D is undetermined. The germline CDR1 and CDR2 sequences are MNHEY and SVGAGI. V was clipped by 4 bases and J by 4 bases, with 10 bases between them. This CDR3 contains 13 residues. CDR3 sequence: CASSSRGPYGYTF. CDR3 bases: TGTGCCAGCAGTTCCCGAGGGCCCTATGGCTACACCTTC.

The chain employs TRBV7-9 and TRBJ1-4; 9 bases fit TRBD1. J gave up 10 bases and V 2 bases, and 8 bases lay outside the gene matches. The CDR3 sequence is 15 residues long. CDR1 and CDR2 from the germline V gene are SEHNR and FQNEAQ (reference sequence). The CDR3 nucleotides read TGTGCCAGCAGCTTACAAGGACAGGGGCCTAGAAAACTGTTTTTT. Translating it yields CASSLQGQGPRKLFF.

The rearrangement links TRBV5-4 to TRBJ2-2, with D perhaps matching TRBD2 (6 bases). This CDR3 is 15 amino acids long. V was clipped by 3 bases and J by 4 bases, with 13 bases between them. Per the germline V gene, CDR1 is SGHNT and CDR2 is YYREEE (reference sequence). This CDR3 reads CASSWGTGTTGELFF. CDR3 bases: TGTGCCAGCAGCTGGGGGACTGGGACCACCGGGGAGCTGTTTTTT.

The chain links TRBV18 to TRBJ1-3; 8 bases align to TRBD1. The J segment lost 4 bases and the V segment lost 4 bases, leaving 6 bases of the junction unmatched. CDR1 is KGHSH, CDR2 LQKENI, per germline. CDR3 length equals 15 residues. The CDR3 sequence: CASSLGQGGGNTIYF. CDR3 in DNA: TGTGCCAGCTCACTTGGACAGGGTGGAGGAAACACCATATATTTT.

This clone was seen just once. CDR3 region: CASSPTLDIRREKLFF. CDR3 nucleotides: TGTGCCAGCAGCCCAACCTTAGACATCCGACGGGAAAAACTGTTTTTT. This rearrangement joins TRBV2 to TRBJ1-4; D not certain. Germline lookup yields CDR1 SNHLY and CDR2 FYNNEI. Deletions cut 6 bases from V and 8 bases from J, with 22 bases between. CDR3 size: 16 residues. Filled out from reference TRBV2 and TRBJ1-4, the complete variable domain reads EPEVTQTPSHQVTQMGQEVILRCVPISNHLYFYWYRQILGQKVEFLVSFYNNEISEKSEIFDDQFSVERPDGSNFTLKIRSTKLEDSAMYFCASSPTLDIRREKLFFGSGTQLSVL.

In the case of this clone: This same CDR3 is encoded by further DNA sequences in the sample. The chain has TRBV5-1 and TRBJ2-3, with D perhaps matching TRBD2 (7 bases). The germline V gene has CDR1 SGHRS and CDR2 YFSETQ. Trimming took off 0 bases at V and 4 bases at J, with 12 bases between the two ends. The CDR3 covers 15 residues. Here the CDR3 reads CASSLAAGGPDTQYF. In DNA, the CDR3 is TGCGCCAGCAGCTTGGCGGCCGGGGGGCCAGATACGCAGTATTTT.

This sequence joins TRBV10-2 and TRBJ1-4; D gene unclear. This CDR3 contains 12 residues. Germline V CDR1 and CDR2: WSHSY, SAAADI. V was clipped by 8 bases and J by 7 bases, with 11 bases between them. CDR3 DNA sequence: TGCGCCAGCGCGGAGGGAGGTGAAAAACTGTTTTTT. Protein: CASAEGGEKLFF.

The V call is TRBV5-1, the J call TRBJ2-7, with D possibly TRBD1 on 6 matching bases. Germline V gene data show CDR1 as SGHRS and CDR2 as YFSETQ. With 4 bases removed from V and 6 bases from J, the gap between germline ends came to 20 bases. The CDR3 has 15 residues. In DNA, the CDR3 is TGCGCCAGCAGCCCGGGGACAAGCTTGGTGGGCGAGCAGTACTTC. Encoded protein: CASSPGTSLVGEQYF.

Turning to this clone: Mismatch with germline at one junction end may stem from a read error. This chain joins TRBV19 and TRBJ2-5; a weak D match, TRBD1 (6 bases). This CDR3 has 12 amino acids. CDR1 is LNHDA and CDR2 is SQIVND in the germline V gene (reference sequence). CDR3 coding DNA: TGCTTACCGGGACAAGGGGCAGAGACCCAGTACTTC. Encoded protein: CLPGQGAETQYF.

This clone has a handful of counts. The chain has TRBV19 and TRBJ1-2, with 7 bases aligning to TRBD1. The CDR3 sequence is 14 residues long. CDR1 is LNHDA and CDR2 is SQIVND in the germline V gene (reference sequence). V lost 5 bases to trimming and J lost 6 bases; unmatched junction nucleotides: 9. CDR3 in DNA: TGTGCCAGTAGTGCCGGCGACAGGGCGAATGGCTACACCTTC. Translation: CASSAGDRANGYTF.

The CDR3: CASSGQTEGETQYF. The CDR3 nucleotides read TGTGCCAGCTCAGGCCAGACAGAAGGAGAGACCCAGTACTTC. This chain connects TRBV18 to TRBJ2-5; D is perhaps TRBD1 (5 bases). V was trimmed by 5 bases and J by 4 bases, leaving 14 bases between them. Germline values: CDR1 KGHSH, CDR2 LQKENI. This CDR3 has 14 residues.

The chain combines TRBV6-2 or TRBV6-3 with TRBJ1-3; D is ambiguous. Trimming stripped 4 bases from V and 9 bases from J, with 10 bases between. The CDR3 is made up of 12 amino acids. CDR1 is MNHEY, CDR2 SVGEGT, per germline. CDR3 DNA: TGTGCCAGCAGTTCCGCCAGGTTCACCATATATTTT. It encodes CASSSARFTIYF.

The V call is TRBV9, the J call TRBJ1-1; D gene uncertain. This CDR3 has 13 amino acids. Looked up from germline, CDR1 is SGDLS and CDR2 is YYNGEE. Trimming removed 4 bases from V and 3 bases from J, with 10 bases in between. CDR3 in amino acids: CASSSRSHTEAFF. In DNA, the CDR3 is TGTGCCAGCAGCTCGCGGTCCCACACTGAAGCTTTCTTT. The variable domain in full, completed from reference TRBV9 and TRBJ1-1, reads DSGVTQTPKHLITATGQRVTLRCSPRSGDLSVYWYQQSLDQGLQFLIQYYNGEERAKGNILERFSAQQFPDLHSELNLSSLELGDSALYFCASSSRSHTEAFFGQGTRLTVV.

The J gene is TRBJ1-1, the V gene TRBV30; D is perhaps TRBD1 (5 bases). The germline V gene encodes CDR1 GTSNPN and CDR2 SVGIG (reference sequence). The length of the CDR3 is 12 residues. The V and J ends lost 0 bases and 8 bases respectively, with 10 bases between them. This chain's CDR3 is CAWSVWGLEAFF. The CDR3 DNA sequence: TGTGCCTGGAGTGTTTGGGGCCTAGAAGCTTTCTTT.

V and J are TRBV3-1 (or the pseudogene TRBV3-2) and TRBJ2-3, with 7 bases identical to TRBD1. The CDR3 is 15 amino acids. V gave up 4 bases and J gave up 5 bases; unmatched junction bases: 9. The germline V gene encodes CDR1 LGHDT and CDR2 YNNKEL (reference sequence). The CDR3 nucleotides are TGTGCCAGCAGCCCCAGCTTGAGGGGGCGAGATACGCAGTATTTT. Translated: CASSPSLRGRDTQYF.

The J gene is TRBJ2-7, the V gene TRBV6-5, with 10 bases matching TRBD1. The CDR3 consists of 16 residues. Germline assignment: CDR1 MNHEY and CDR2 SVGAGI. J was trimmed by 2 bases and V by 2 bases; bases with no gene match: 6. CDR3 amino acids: CASSYKPGQGTYEQYF. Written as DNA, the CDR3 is TGTGCCAGCAGTTACAAACCGGGACAGGGGACCTACGAGCAGTACTTC.

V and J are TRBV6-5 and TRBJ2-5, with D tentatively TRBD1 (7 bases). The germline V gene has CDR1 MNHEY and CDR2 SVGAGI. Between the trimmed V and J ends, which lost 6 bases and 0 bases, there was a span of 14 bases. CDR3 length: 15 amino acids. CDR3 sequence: CASSHAGGNQETQYF. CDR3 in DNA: TGTGCCAGCAGCCATGCAGGGGGGAACCAAGAGACCCAGTACTTC.

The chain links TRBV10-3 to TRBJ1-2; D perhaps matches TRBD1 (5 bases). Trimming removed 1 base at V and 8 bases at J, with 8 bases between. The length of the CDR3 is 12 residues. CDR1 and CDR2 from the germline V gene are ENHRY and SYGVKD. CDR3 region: CAISEWGDGYTF. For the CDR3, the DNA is TGTGCCATCAGTGAGTGGGGGGACGGCTACACCTTC.

The CDR3, as DNA: TGTGCCTGGACGACAGTGGATAATTCACCCCTCCACTTT. This codes for CAWTTVDNSPLHF. V and J are TRBV30 and TRBJ1-6, with D possibly matching TRBD1 (5 bases). Germline CDR1 reads GTSNPN; CDR2 reads SVGIG (reference sequence). This CDR3 is 13 amino acids long. Trimming pared 4 bases from V and 5 bases from J, leaving 9 bases between.

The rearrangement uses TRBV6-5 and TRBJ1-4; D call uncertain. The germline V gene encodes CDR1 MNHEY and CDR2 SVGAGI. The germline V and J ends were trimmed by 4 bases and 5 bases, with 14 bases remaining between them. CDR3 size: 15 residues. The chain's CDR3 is CASSSQAGLNEKLFF. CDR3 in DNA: TGTGCCAGCAGTTCCCAAGCGGGCCTGAATGAAAAACTGTTTTTT.

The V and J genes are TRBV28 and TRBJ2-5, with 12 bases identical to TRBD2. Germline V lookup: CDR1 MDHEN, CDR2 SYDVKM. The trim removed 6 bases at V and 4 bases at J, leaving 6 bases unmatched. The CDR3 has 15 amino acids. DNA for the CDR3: TGTGCCAGCAGCCCGACTAGCGGGGGAGGAGAGACCCAGTACTTC. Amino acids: CASSPTSGGGETQYF.

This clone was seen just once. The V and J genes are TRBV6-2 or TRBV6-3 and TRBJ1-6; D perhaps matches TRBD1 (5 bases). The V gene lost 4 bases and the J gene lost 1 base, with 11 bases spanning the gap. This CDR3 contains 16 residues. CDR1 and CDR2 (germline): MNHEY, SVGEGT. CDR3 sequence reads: CASSSRGGSYNSPLHF. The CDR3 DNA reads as TGTGCCAGCAGTTCCCGCGGGGGGTCCTATAATTCACCCCTCCACTTT.

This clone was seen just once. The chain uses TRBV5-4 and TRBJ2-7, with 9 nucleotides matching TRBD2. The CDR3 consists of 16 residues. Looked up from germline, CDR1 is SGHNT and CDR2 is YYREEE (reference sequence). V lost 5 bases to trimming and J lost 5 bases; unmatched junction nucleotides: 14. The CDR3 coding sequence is TGTGCCAGCAGTACCGGAACAGGGGCGGGAGGGAACGAGCAGTACTTC. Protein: CASSTGTGAGGNEQYF.

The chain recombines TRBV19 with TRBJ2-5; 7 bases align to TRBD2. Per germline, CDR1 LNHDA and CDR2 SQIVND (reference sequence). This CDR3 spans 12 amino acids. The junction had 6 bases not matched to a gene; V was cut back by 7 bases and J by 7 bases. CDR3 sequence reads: CASKPGGGTQYF. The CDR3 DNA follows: TGTGCCAGTAAACCTGGGGGGGGGACCCAGTACTTC. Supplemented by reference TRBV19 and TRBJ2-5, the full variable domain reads DGGITQSPKYLFRKEGQNVTLSCEQNLNHDAMYWYRQDPGQGLRLIYYSQIVNDFQKGDIAEGYSVSREKKESFPLTVTSAQKNPTAFYLCASKPGGGTQYFGPGTRLLVL.

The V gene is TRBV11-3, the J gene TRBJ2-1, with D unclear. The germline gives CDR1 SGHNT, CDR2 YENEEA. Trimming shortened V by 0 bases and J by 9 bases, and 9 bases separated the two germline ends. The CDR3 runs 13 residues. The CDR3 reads CASSLDGPSEQFF. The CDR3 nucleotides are TGTGCCAGCAGCTTAGATGGCCCAAGTGAGCAGTTCTTC.